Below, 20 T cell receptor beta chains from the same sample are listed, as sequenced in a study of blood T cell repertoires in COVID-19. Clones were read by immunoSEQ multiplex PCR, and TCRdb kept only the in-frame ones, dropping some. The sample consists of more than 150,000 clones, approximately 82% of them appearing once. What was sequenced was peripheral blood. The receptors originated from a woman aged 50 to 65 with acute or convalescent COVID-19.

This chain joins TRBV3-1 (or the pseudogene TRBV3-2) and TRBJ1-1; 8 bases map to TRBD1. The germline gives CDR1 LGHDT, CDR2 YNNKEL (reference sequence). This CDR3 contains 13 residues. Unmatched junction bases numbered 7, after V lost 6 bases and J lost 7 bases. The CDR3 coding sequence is TGTGCCAGCAGTTATACAGGGGGGAATGAAGCTTTCTTT. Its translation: CASSYTGGNEAFF.

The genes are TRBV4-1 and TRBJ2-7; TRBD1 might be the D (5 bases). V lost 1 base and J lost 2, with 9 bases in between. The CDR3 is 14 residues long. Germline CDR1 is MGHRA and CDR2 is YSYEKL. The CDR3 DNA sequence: TGCGCCAGCAGCCAAGCCCACAGGACCTACGAGCAGTACTTC. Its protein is CASSQAHRTYEQYF.

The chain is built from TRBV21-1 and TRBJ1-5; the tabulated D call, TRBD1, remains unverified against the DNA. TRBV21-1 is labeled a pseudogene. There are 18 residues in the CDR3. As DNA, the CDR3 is TGTGCCAGCAGCATGACTAAAGACCAGGGGGCGGGGAATCAGCCCCAGCATTTT. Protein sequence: CASSMTKDQGAGNQPQHF.

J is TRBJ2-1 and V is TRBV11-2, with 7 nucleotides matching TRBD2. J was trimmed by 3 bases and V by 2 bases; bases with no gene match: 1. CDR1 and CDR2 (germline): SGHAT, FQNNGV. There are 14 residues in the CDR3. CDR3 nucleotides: TGTGCCAGCAGCTTAACGGGGGGCTACAATGAGCAGTTCTTC. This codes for CASSLTGGYNEQFF.

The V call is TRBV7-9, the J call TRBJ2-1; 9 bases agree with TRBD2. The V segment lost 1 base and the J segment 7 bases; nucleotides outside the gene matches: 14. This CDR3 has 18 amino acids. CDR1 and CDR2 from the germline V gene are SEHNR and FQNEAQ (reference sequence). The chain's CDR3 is CASSLGGEGAGGGNEQFF. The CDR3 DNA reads TGTGCCAGCAGCTTAGGGGGCGAGGGAGCGGGAGGAGGAAATGAGCAGTTCTTC.

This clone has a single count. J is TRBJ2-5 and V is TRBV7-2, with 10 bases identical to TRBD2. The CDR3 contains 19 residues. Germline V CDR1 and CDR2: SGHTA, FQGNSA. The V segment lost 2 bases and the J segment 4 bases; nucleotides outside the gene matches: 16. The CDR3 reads CASSLFGASGGPQAETQYF. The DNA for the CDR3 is TGTGCCAGCAGCTTATTCGGTGCTAGCGGGGGCCCTCAGGCAGAGACCCAGTACTTC.

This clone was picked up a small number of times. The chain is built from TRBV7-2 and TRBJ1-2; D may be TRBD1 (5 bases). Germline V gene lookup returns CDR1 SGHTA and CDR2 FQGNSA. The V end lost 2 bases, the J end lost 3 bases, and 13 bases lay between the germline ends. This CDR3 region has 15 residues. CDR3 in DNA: TGTGCCAGCAGCTTATTCGTAGGGGCAGACTATGGCTACACCTTC. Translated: CASSLFVGADYGYTF. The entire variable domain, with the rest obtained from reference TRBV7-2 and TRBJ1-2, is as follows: GAGVSQSPSNKVTEKGKDVELRCDPISGHTALYWYRQSLGQGLEFLIYFQGNSAPDKSGLPSDRFSAERTGGSVSTLTIQRTQQEDSAVYLCASSLFVGADYGYTFGSGTRLTVV.

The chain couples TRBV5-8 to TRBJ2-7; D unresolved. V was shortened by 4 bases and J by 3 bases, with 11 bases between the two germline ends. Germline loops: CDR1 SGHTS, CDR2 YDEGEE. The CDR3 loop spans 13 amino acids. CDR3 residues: CASSPGSFYEQYF. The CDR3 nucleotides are TGTGCCAGCAGCCCCGGGTCCTTCTACGAGCAGTACTTC.

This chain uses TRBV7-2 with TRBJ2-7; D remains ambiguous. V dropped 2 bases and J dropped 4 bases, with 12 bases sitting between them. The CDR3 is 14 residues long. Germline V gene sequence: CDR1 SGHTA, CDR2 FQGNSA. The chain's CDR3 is CASSLYHGFYEQYF. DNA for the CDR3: TGTGCCAGCAGCTTATACCACGGGTTTTACGAGCAGTACTTC.

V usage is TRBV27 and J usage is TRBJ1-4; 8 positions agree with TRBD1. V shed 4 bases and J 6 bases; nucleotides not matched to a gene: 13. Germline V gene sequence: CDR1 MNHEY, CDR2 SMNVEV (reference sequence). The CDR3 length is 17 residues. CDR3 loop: CASSSGGIERRYEKLFF. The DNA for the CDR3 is TGTGCCAGCAGTTCAGGGGGCATAGAGCGACGTTATGAAAAACTGTTTTTT.

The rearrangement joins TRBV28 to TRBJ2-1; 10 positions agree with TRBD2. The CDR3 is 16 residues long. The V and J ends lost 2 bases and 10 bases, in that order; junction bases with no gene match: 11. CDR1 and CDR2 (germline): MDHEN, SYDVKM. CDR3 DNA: TGTGCCAGCAGTTTAATGGGACCGGGACTAGCGATAGAGCAGTTCTTC. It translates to CASSLMGPGLAIEQFF.

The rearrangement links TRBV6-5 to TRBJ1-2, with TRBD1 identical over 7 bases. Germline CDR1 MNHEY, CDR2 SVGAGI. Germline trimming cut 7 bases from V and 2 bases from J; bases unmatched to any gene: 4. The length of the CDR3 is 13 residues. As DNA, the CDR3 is TGTGCCAGCATTAAGGGGGCAAACTATGGCTACACCTTC. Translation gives CASIKGANYGYTF.

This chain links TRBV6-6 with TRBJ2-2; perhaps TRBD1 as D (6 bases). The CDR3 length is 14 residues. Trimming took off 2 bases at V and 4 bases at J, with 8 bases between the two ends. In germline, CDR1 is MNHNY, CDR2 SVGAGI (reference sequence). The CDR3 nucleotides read TGTGCCAGCAGTTACCAACAGGGCACCGGGGAGCTGTTTTTT. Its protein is CASSYQQGTGELFF.

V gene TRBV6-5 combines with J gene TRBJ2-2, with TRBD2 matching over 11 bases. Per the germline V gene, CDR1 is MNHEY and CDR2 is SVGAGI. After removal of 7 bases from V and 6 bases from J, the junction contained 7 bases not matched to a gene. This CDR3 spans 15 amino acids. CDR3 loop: CASNLAGGPPGELFF. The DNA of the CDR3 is TGTGCCAGCAACCTAGCGGGAGGACCCCCCGGGGAGCTGTTTTTT.

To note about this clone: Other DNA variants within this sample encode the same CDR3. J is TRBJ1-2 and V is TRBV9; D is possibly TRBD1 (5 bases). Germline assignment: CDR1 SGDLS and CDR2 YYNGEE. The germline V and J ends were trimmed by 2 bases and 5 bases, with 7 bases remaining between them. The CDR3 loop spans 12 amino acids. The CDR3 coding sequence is TGTGCCAGCAGCGTTGCAGGGTATGGCTACACCTTC. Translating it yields CASSVAGYGYTF.

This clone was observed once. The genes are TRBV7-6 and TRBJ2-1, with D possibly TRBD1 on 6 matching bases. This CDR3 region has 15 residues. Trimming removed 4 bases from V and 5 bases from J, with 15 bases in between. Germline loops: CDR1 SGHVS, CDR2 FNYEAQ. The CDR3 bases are TGTGCCAGCAGCTCCGCTTACAGGGCCAACAATGAGCAGTTCTTC. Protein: CASSSAYRANNEQFF.

CDR3 region: CASSTALTGGDSPLHF. The CDR3 DNA is TGCGCCAGCAGCACAGCACTCACAGGGGGCGATTCACCCCTCCACTTT. This chain uses TRBV5-1 with TRBJ1-6, with 9 bases fitting TRBD1. The CDR3 contains 16 residues. CDR1 and CDR2 (germline): SGHRS, YFSETQ. Trimming at V came to 4 bases and at J to 8 bases, leaving 10 bases not matched to a gene.

The CDR3 is CASSVAPAGYEQYF. CDR3 bases: TGTGCCAGCAGCGTAGCTCCAGCGGGCTACGAGCAGTACTTC. The V and J genes are TRBV9 and TRBJ2-7; the D gene is possibly TRBD2 (6 bases). CDR1 and CDR2 from the germline V gene are SGDLS and YYNGEE. This CDR3 contains 14 residues. Trimming stripped 0 bases from V and 3 bases from J, with 10 bases between.

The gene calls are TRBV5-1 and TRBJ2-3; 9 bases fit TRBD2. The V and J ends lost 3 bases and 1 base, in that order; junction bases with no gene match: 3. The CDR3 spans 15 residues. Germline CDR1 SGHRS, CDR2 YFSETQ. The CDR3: CASSWGLAGTDTQYF. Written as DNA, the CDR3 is TGCGCCAGCAGCTGGGGACTAGCAGGCACAGATACGCAGTATTTT.

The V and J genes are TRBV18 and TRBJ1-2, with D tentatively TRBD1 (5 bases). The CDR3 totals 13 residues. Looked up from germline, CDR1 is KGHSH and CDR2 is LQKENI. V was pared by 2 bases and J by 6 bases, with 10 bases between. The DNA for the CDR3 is TGTGCCAGCTCACCATCAGGGCAAGATGGCTACACCTTC. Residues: CASSPSGQDGYTF.